The rows below give T cell receptor beta chains drawn from one sample of a study of shared clonotypes between healthy human individuals. Sequencing was performed with immunoSEQ multiplex PCR; in TCRdb, only in-frame clones are kept and a portion is missing. The table has more than 850,000 clones, about 84% seen once. Sequencing was done on a sample of memory CD4+ T cells from PBMCs. The receptor set was obtained from a man younger than 35 in good health. Some clones in this sample may be carry-over from other donors' samples. Both conserved end residues are trimmed from each CDR3. A D gene is named only where the DNA matches it firmly.

TRBD1	TRBJ2-7	TRBV28	ASGQGFGNEQY
TRBD1	TRBJ1-2	TRBV6-1	ASSDPGQGTGYGSYGYT
NA	TRBJ2-1	TRBV10-3	AISERQNNEQF
TRBD1	TRBJ2-1	TRBV28	ASRPNRIGTGGAGEQF
NA	TRBJ1-2	TRBV4-2	ASSHAKGGYYGYT
TRBD2	TRBJ2-1	TRBV2	ASTSGRGSYNEQF
TRBD1	TRBJ1-4	TRBV19	ASSLQGAANEKLF
TRBD2	TRBJ2-1	TRBV18	ASSPGTSGSYEQF
NA	TRBJ1-1	TRBV27	ASSPPGRIEAF
TRBD2	TRBJ2-1	TRBV15	ATSRVGLGFNEQF